These 25 T cell receptor beta chains share one sample of origin, sequenced in a study of shared clonotypes between healthy human individuals (TCRdb year 2020). The library relied on the immunoSEQ multiplex PCR assay. TCRdb holds this immuneACCESS table with in-frame rearrangements only. Some clones are missing; in checked studies, unresolved V genes explain under half, and the rest has no known cause. Across this sample there are 550,000 to 700,000 clones, with around 73% seen only once. The ten top clones hold under 2% of the sample. Sequencing was done on a sample of memory CD4+ T cells sorted from blood. This sample's cell subset or site label indicates: CD45RA-negative fraction. The receptors were sampled from a woman in her twenties or thirties in good health.

The chain has TRBV28 and TRBJ1-5, with TRBD1 as a possible D gene (6 bases). V was clipped by 5 bases and J by 7 bases, with 15 bases between them. The CDR3 sequence is 14 residues long. Germline-derived CDR1 and CDR2 are MDHEN and SYDVKM. This CDR3 is CASSGGGAGQPQHF. In nucleotides, the CDR3 is TGTGCCAGCAGTGGAGGGGGGGCAGGGCAGCCCCAGCATTTT. Based on the CDR3 plus reference TRBV28 and TRBJ1-5, the full variable domain is DVKVTQSSRYLVKRTGEKVFLECVQDMDHENMFWYRQDPGLGLRLIYFSYDVKMKEKGDIPEGYSVSREKKERFSLILESASTNQTSMYLCASSGGGAGQPQHFGDGTRLSIL.

This rearrangement joins TRBV27 to TRBJ1-2, with 7 positions matching TRBD1. The J segment lost 8 bases and the V segment lost 2 bases, leaving 11 bases of the junction unmatched. Germline CDR1 MNHEY, CDR2 SMNVEV (reference sequence). The CDR3 is 15 amino acids. CDR3 sequence reads: CASSLKGQRAYGYTF. CDR3 in DNA: TGTGCCAGCAGTTTAAAGGGACAGCGCGCATACGGCTACACCTTC.

This rearrangement joins TRBV5-1 to TRBJ1-2, with 8 bases identical to TRBD1. The CDR3 spans 16 residues. J lost 4 bases, V lost 3 bases, and 11 bases had no gene match. The V gene's germline CDR1 is SGHRS and CDR2 YFSETQ. CDR3 protein: CASSYQAGQGLYGYTF. Here the CDR3 DNA reads TGCGCCAGCAGCTATCAAGCAGGACAGGGCCTCTATGGCTACACCTTC.

Written as DNA, the CDR3 is TGTGCCTGGAGCCGACCCTCCGGACAGTTTGCCCAGCATTTT. Amino acid sequence: CAWSRPSGQFAQHF. The V call is TRBV30, the J call TRBJ1-5, with D perhaps matching TRBD1 (6 bases). V was clipped by 3 bases and J by 11 bases, with 20 bases between them. Germline values: CDR1 GTSNPN, CDR2 SVGIG (reference sequence). The CDR3 length is 14 residues.

This sequence joins TRBV28 and TRBJ2-7, with D perhaps matching TRBD2 (6 bases). CDR1 is MDHEN, CDR2 SYDVKM, per germline. The CDR3 is made up of 18 amino acids. Trimming cost V 1 base and J 1 base, with 20 bases left between them. The CDR3, as DNA: TGTGCCAGCAGTTTATTGGTACTAGCTACCCCTCAGTCCTACGAGCAGTACTTC. Its protein is CASSLLVLATPQSYEQYF.

The rearrangement links TRBV5-1 to TRBJ2-5; D remains unclear. The CDR3 loop spans 12 amino acids. Germline CDR1 SGHRS, CDR2 YFSETQ. V was trimmed by 4 bases and J by 2 bases, leaving 6 bases between them. CDR3 in amino acids: CASSIHQETQYF. DNA for the CDR3: TGCGCCAGCAGCATACATCAAGAGACCCAGTACTTC.

This chain joins TRBV28 and TRBJ2-7, with D unresolved. The V gene lost 5 bases and the J gene lost 3 bases, with 11 bases spanning the gap. This CDR3 region has 13 residues. Germline loops: CDR1 MDHEN, CDR2 SYDVKM. CDR3 loop: CASSAAWDYEQYF. The CDR3 region has the DNA TGTGCCAGCAGTGCCGCATGGGACTACGAGCAGTACTTC.

This clone was detected only a few times. The chain recombines TRBV4-2 with TRBJ1-5; no firm D call. Trimming took 0 bases from V and 4 from J, leaving 13 bases between them. From germline, CDR1 is LGHNA and CDR2 YNFKEQ. This CDR3 comprises 16 residues. DNA of the CDR3: TGTGCCAGCAGCCAAGATATAGGGCAGGTAAATCAGCCCCAGCATTTT. It is translated as CASSQDIGQVNQPQHF.

The chain recombines TRBV4-1 with TRBJ2-7; TRBD1 matches 8 bases. Trimming removed 1 base from V and 4 bases from J; junction bases left unmatched: 15. The CDR3 spans 18 residues. CDR1 and CDR2 from the germline V gene are MGHRA and YSYEKL. The CDR3 region has the DNA TGCGCCAGCAGCCAAGTTTGGGGGAAGGGACAGGCTGAATACGAGCAGTACTTC. Translation: CASSQVWGKGQAEYEQYF.

The chain is built from TRBV7-2 and TRBJ2-7; 7 bases agree with TRBD2. The V gene end was trimmed by 5 bases and the J gene end by 6 bases; junction bases not matched to a gene: 7. Germline V gene data show CDR1 as SGHTA and CDR2 as FQGNSA. This CDR3 contains 13 residues. This chain's CDR3 is CASSRGLGREQYF. The DNA of the CDR3 is TGTGCCAGCAGCAGAGGACTAGGGCGCGAGCAGTACTTC.

This clone has more than one count but fewer than ten. This chain links TRBV4-1 with TRBJ1-4; tentative D call: TRBD1 (5 bases). The V and J ends lost 1 base and 3 bases respectively, with 12 bases between them. The CDR3 contains 16 residues. The V gene's germline CDR1 is MGHRA and CDR2 YSYEKL. The CDR3 loop reads CASSQGAAGANEKLFF. CDR3 nucleotides: TGCGCCAGCAGCCAAGGGGCAGCGGGGGCTAATGAAAAACTGTTTTTT.

This chain links TRBV7-2 with TRBJ2-7; TRBD2 matches 8 bases. V was clipped by 8 bases and J by 4 bases; unmatched bases: 10. Per germline, CDR1 SGHTA and CDR2 FQGNSA. The CDR3 extends over 14 amino acids. The CDR3 loop is CASGHGTRAYEQYF. The CDR3 nucleotides are TGTGCCAGCGGCCACGGGACTAGAGCGTACGAGCAGTACTTC.

This clone was counted once. The V and J genes are TRBV10-2 and TRBJ2-3; no clear D gene. V lost 4 bases to trimming and J lost 1 base, with 3 bases between them. The CDR3 spans 12 residues. Looked up from germline, CDR1 is WSHSY and CDR2 is SAAADI. CDR3 sequence reads: CASSGGTDTQYF. For the CDR3, the DNA is TGCGCCAGCAGTGGGGGCACAGATACGCAGTATTTT.

V is TRBV28 and J is TRBJ2-3; 7 positions agree with TRBD2. In germline, CDR1 is MDHEN, CDR2 SYDVKM. The trim removed 4 bases at V and 2 bases at J, leaving 12 bases unmatched. CDR3 size: 17 residues. CDR3 bases: TGTGCCAGCAGTTCTTTGGGAGGGGTTGTCTACACAGATACGCAGTATTTT. Translation: CASSSLGGVVYTDTQYF.

In this sample, this clone turned up once. J is TRBJ2-1 and V is TRBV5-4, with TRBD2 matching over 14 bases. The CDR3 is made up of 16 amino acids. The germline CDR1 and CDR2 sequences are SGHNT and YYREEE (reference sequence). V lost 4 bases to trimming and J lost 9 bases; unmatched junction nucleotides: 9. The CDR3 nucleotides read TGTGCCAGCAGCATCAAGACTAGCGGGAGGGCGGGTGAGCAGTTCTTC. Protein sequence: CASSIKTSGRAGEQFF. Using reference TRBV5-4 and TRBJ2-1 for the parts outside the CDR3, the full variable domain is ETGVTQSPTHLIKTRGQQVTLRCSSQSGHNTVSWYQQALGQGPQFIFQYYREEENGRGNFPPRFSGLQFPNYSSELNVNALELDDSALYLCASSIKTSGRAGEQFFGPGTRLTVL.

This clone has at least ten counts. The chain is built from TRBV5-1 and TRBJ2-3; 9 bases are shared with TRBD1. From germline, CDR1 is SGHRS and CDR2 YFSETQ. The V and J ends lost 1 base and 6 bases, in that order; junction bases with no gene match: 6. CDR3 size: 15 residues. Here the CDR3 DNA reads TGCGCCAGCAGCTTGCTCGGGACAGGGTCGGATACGCAGTATTTT. This sequence encodes CASSLLGTGSDTQYF.

There are a few counts of this clone. In nucleotides, the CDR3 is TGTGCCAGCAGTGAACAAAAAATGGTGGATGGGACCCAGTACTTC. Translation gives CASSEQKMVDGTQYF. The chain couples TRBV6-1 to TRBJ2-5; D unresolved. The CDR3 totals 15 residues. The germline gives CDR1 MNHNS, CDR2 SASEGT. The V end lost 2 bases, the J end lost 7 bases, and 17 bases lay between the germline ends.

The chain carries TRBV28 and TRBJ1-2; D is possibly TRBD1 (5 bases). Germline V gives CDR1 MDHEN, CDR2 SYDVKM. V lost 2 bases to trimming and J lost 4 bases, with 8 bases between them. This CDR3 is 13 amino acids long. DNA of the CDR3: TGTGCCAGCAGTTTAGGGGGTCCCTATGGCTACACCTTC. This gives the protein CASSLGGPYGYTF.

This rearrangement joins TRBV28 to TRBJ2-3, with D possibly TRBD2 on 6 matching bases. CDR1 is MDHEN, CDR2 SYDVKM, per germline. V was pared by 4 bases and J by 0 bases, with 14 bases between. This CDR3 region has 16 residues. The CDR3 DNA reads TGTGCCAGCAGTTCGACTAGTAGTTTTAGCACAGATACGCAGTATTTT. It is translated as CASSSTSSFSTDTQYF.

J is TRBJ2-7 and V is TRBV19, with D perhaps given as TRBD1 or TRBD2 (5 bases each). Per germline, CDR1 LNHDA and CDR2 SQIVND (reference sequence). The CDR3 contains 14 residues. The V end was cut by 4 bases, the J end by 7 bases, with 17 bases between. CDR3 region: CASSTRDGLGEQYF. CDR3 DNA sequence: TGTGCCAGTAGTACAAGGGACGGACTGGGGGAGCAGTACTTC.

The V call is TRBV30, the J call TRBJ1-5; 7 positions agree with TRBD1. The CDR3 is 14 amino acids. Per germline, CDR1 GTSNPN and CDR2 SVGIG (reference sequence). With 2 bases clipped from V and 7 bases from J, the junction kept 8 bases outside the gene matches. In DNA, the CDR3 is TGTGCCTGGAGTCCCGGGACAGCAGGACAGCCCCAGCATTTT. Translation gives CAWSPGTAGQPQHF.

This chain uses TRBV5-1 with TRBJ2-6, with D maybe TRBD1 (6 bases). The V and J ends lost 3 bases and 2 bases respectively, with 12 bases between them. CDR3 length: 16 residues. Looked up from germline, CDR1 is SGHRS and CDR2 is YFSETQ. The CDR3 here is CASSWLQGTGANVLTF. In nucleotides, the CDR3 is TGCGCCAGCAGCTGGCTACAGGGTACTGGGGCCAACGTCCTGACTTTC.

The V gene is TRBV6-1, the J gene TRBJ1-5, with unresolved D. Trimming stripped 7 bases from V and 2 bases from J, with 9 bases between. CDR1 MNHNS and CDR2 SASEGT come from the germline V gene. This CDR3 spans 13 amino acids. DNA for the CDR3: TGTGCCAGCAATTACGCGGGCAATCAGCCCCAGCATTTT. Amino acids: CASNYAGNQPQHF.

The chain carries TRBV5-6 and TRBJ2-1, with 7 bases matching TRBD1. V was pared by 1 base and J by 7 bases, with 5 bases of the junction left unmatched. The CDR3 is 14 residues long. CDR1 is SGHDT and CDR2 is YYEEEE in the germline V gene. The CDR3 here is CASSLLLQGNEQFF. CDR3 sequence (DNA): TGTGCCAGCAGCTTGCTGTTACAGGGGAATGAGCAGTTCTTC.

The genes are TRBV7-6 and TRBJ1-1; D is possibly TRBD1 (6 bases). Per the germline V gene, CDR1 is SGHVS and CDR2 is FNYEAQ. The CDR3 has 15 residues. Trimming took off 2 bases at V and 3 bases at J, with 13 bases between the two ends. The CDR3 reads CASSLLGGGDTEAFF. The CDR3 nucleotides are TGTGCCAGCAGCTTACTCGGGGGGGGCGACACTGAAGCTTTCTTT.